These 3 T cell receptor beta chains came from one sample sequenced in a study of CD8+ T cells in alopecia areata. Treatment in this sample: oral pan-JAK inhibitor, 5-10 mg twice daily. Reverse transcribed after extraction, RNA yielded cDNA as the sequencing template. Assay used: immunoSEQ multiplex PCR; TCRdb lists only in-frame clones, some missing. The sample lists 150,000 to 200,000 clones; nearly 60% were seen once. Source: CD4+ T cells sorted from blood, taken at week 24, from a patient treated with tofacitinib. The source is a human donor with alopecia areata.

The chain joins TRBV7-3 to TRBJ2-2; D gene unclear. Germline lookup yields CDR1 SGHTA and CDR2 FQGTGA. V shed 1 base and J shed 6 bases, with 9 bases lying between them. The length of the CDR3 is 14 residues. CDR3 DNA: TGTGCCAGCAGCTTAATGGGGTGGTCCGGGGAGCTGTTTTTT. It yields the protein CASSLMGWSGELFF.

The V and J genes are TRBV6-5 and TRBJ2-4; 8 nucleotides match TRBD2. CDR1 and CDR2 (germline): MNHEY, SVGAGI. Trimming took 0 bases from V and 7 from J; bases not matched to a gene: 8. This CDR3 comprises 16 residues. CDR3 loop: CASSYSAGGRGNIQYF. In DNA, the CDR3 is TGTGCCAGCAGTTACTCTGCGGGGGGCCGGGGGAACATTCAGTACTTC.

The V call is TRBV2, the J call TRBJ1-2; D uncertain. This CDR3 contains 14 residues. V lost 5 bases, J lost 3 bases, and 13 bases lay in between. Germline V gene data show CDR1 as SNHLY and CDR2 as FYNNEI. CDR3: CASSLGGRDYGYTF. In DNA form, the CDR3 reads TGTGCCAGCAGTCTTGGAGGGCGCGACTATGGCTACACCTTC.